The sequence of this TCR beta chain was determined in a study of spatial heterogeneity in lung cancer. TCRdb reprocessed the 5' RACE reads via MiXCR and lists one record per CDR3 protein. Of a few thousand distinct CDR3 sequences listed, approximately 30% are singletons. Time point of the sample: blood at routine non-recurrence follow-up after resection. The clonotype comes from a male donor with early-stage non-small cell lung cancer. The sample here was PBMCs, taken at follow-up.

The CDR3 sequence: CASSSTESKSGELFF. In DNA, the CDR3 is TGTGCCAGCAGCTCAACCGAAAGTAAATCCGGGGAGCTGTTTTTT. V and J are TRBV7-9 and TRBJ2-2; D unresolved. Trimming took 4 bases from V and 6 from J, leaving 15 bases between them. This CDR3 region has 15 residues. Germline V gene lookup returns CDR1 SEHNR and CDR2 FQNEAQ (reference sequence).